A single sample is the source of the 17 T cell receptor beta chains below, sequenced in a study of T-cell reconstitution after alpha-beta-depleted transplantation in children. The TCRbeta library was prepared with unique molecular identifiers. TCRdb ran MiXCR on the PCR reads and lists one entry per CDR3 protein. The sample gives some 140,000 distinct CDR3 sequences, about 9.9% of which show up once; less than 25% is in the top ten. Sequencing used PBMCs, mostly from graft donor cells, obtained 180 days after TCRalphabeta/CD19-depleted stem cell transplant. The receptors derive from a girl less than two years old who had a stem cell transplant for combined immunodeficiency, so the T cells may come from the graft donor.

This clonotype has only a few counts. The chain is built from TRBV12-3 or TRBV12-4 and TRBJ2-7; 8 nucleotides align to TRBD1. V dropped 4 bases and J dropped 1; count of bases not matched to a gene: 3. The CDR3 loop spans 14 amino acids. For the CDR3, the DNA is TGTGCCAGCAGTTGGTGGACAGGGTCCTACGAGCAGTACTTC. Encoded protein: CASSWWTGSYEQYF.

This clonotype has a handful of counts. The J gene is TRBJ2-7, the V gene TRBV20-1; D ambiguous. V lost 3 bases and J lost 6, with 9 bases in between. Germline V gene sequence: CDR1 DFQATT, CDR2 SNEGSKA (reference sequence). CDR3 length: 11 residues. CDR3 protein: CSASDHVEQYF. In DNA form, the CDR3 reads TGCAGTGCTAGTGACCACGTCGAGCAGTACTTC.

The rearrangement uses TRBV6-2 or TRBV6-3 and TRBJ1-1; 11 bases agree with TRBD1. V dropped 0 bases and J dropped 4; count of bases not matched to a gene: 13. From germline, CDR1 is MNHEY and CDR2 SVGEGT. The CDR3 contains 19 residues. The CDR3 protein is CASSYSHLDRGLLGTEAFF. The DNA for the CDR3 is TGTGCCAGCAGTTACTCCCACTTGGACAGGGGGCTATTGGGCACTGAAGCTTTCTTT.

The CDR3 is CASSLGLSGEQYF. DNA for the CDR3: TGTGCCAGCAGTTTAGGTCTTTCGGGTGAGCAGTACTTC. The genes are TRBV12-3 or TRBV12-4 and TRBJ2-7; D not certain. The CDR3 contains 13 residues. With 1 base removed from V and 7 bases from J, the gap between germline ends came to 11 bases.

The genes are TRBV29-1 and TRBJ1-1; D is uncertain. The germline CDR1 and CDR2 sequences are SQVTM and ANQGSEA. The CDR3 loop spans 10 amino acids. V lost 6 bases and J lost 3, with 5 bases in between. Here the CDR3 reads CSVSDTEAFF. Written as DNA, the CDR3 is TGCAGCGTCTCGGACACTGAAGCTTTCTTT.

This chain connects TRBV2 to TRBJ2-1; 11 bases align to TRBD2. The CDR3 is 18 amino acids. Unmatched junction bases numbered 8, after V lost 4 bases and J lost 0 bases. Germline V gene lookup returns CDR1 SNHLY and CDR2 FYNNEI. Written as DNA, the CDR3 is TGTGCCAGCAGTGTTCCCCTTACTAGCGGGGGCTCCTACAATGAGCAGTTCTTC. Protein sequence: CASSVPLTSGGSYNEQFF.

The CDR3 here is CASSWGVQETQYF. CDR3 bases: TGTGCCAGCAGTTGGGGAGTCCAAGAGACCCAGTACTTC. The gene calls are TRBV12-3 or TRBV12-4 and TRBJ2-5; D possibly corresponds to TRBD2 (5 bases). CDR3 size: 13 residues. V dropped 4 bases and J dropped 1 base, with 7 bases sitting between them.

This clonotype appeared a few times. The chain uses TRBV2 and TRBJ1-4; D unclear. Germline V gene data show CDR1 as SNHLY and CDR2 as FYNNEI. The V and J ends lost 5 bases and 5 bases respectively, with 9 bases between them. The CDR3 loop spans 13 amino acids. The CDR3: CASSRDTNEKLFF. In nucleotides, the CDR3 is TGTGCCAGCAGTAGGGATACGAATGAAAAACTGTTTTTT.

In its sample, this clonotype was seen a few times. The CDR3 nucleotides read TGTGCCATCAGTGAGTCGAGCTACGAGCAGTACTTC. This encodes CAISESSYEQYF. J is TRBJ2-7 and V is TRBV10-3; D uncertain. Germline V gives CDR1 ENHRY, CDR2 SYGVKD. The CDR3 consists of 12 residues. The V end lost 0 bases, the J end lost 3 bases, and 3 bases lay between the germline ends.

This clonotype was picked up a small number of times. The chain is built from TRBV27 and TRBJ2-7, with no clear D. The germline V and J ends were trimmed by 2 bases and 5 bases, with 1 base remaining between them. The CDR3 totals 10 residues. Germline CDR1 reads MNHEY; CDR2 reads SMNVEV (reference sequence). The CDR3 DNA reads TGTGCCAGCAGTTTAGACGAGCAGTACTTC. It translates to CASSLDEQYF.

In its sample, this clonotype was seen a few times. This sequence joins TRBV13 and TRBJ2-1, with TRBD1 matching over 7 bases. J lost 8 bases, V lost 5 bases, and 9 bases had no gene match. The CDR3 has 14 residues. CDR1 is PRHDT and CDR2 is FYEKMQ in the germline V gene (reference sequence). CDR3 sequence: CASSKLLTGYEQFF. The CDR3 bases are TGTGCCAGCAGCAAACTATTGACAGGGTATGAGCAGTTCTTC.

J is TRBJ2-3 and V is TRBV6-6; D not certain. The CDR3 covers 13 residues. Germline values: CDR1 MNHNY, CDR2 SVGAGI (reference sequence). Trimming removed 4 bases from V and 3 bases from J, with 8 bases in between. Here the CDR3 DNA reads TGTGCCAGCAGTTCCCTCCGGACAGATACGCAGTATTTT. Protein product: CASSSLRTDTQYF.

This clonotype was seen more than once but under ten times. The rearrangement uses TRBV7-2 and TRBJ2-3; TRBD2 matches 10 bases. After removal of 3 bases from V and 2 bases from J, the junction contained 5 bases not matched to a gene. This CDR3 is built from 16 residues. The germline gives CDR1 SGHTA, CDR2 FQGNSA. The CDR3 bases are TGTGCCAGCAGCTTTACTAGCGGGGACCCCACAGATACGCAGTATTTT. Its protein is CASSFTSGDPTDTQYF.

The sample holds a few counts of this clonotype. The chain links TRBV20-1 to TRBJ2-7; D not certain. Trimming took off 0 bases at V and 0 bases at J, with 15 bases between the two ends. The CDR3 runs 16 residues. In germline, CDR1 is DFQATT, CDR2 SNEGSKA (reference sequence). CDR3 sequence reads: CSARDPLRPASYEQYF. For the CDR3, the DNA is TGCAGTGCTAGAGATCCCCTCAGACCGGCCTCCTACGAGCAGTACTTC.

This clonotype was detected a few times. The gene calls are TRBV20-1 and TRBJ2-7; D might be TRBD1 (8 bases). The CDR3 is made up of 15 amino acids. The germline gives CDR1 DFQATT, CDR2 SNEGSKA (reference sequence). The V and J ends lost 1 base and 2 bases respectively, with 15 bases between them. The CDR3 nucleotides read TGCAGTGCTAGAGGAGGGAGGGACAGGACCTACGAGCAGTACTTC. Translating it yields CSARGGRDRTYEQYF.

This clonotype was seen only a few times. This chain links TRBV28 with TRBJ2-7; 8 positions match TRBD1. Germline lookup yields CDR1 MDHEN and CDR2 SYDVKM. The ends lost 5 bases at V and 5 bases at J; junction bases unmatched: 8. There are 14 residues in the CDR3. The DNA of the CDR3 is TGTGCCAGCAGTCCCCGGACAGGGCGGAACGAGCAGTACTTC. This sequence encodes CASSPRTGRNEQYF.

This clonotype has only a few counts. V is TRBV5-5 and J is TRBJ2-1; 11 bases line up with TRBD2. Per the germline V gene, CDR1 is SGHKS and CDR2 is YYEKEE (reference sequence). The CDR3 length is 15 residues. J gave up 2 bases and V 3 bases, and 1 base lay outside the gene matches. In DNA form, the CDR3 reads TGTGCCAGCAGCTGGACTAGCGGGCCCTACAATGAGCAGTTCTTC. Residues: CASSWTSGPYNEQFF.